The rows below give T cell receptor beta chains drawn from one sample of a study of T cell repertoires in cytomegalovirus infection. TCRdb ran MiXCR on the reads and lists one entry per CDR3 protein. The sample holds fewer than 300,000 distinct CDR3 sequences, 25% seen once. The sample taken for sequencing was PBMCs. These receptors were collected from a human donor in good health (CMV status not recorded). Some clones in this sample may be carry-over from other donors' samples. Each CDR3 is given with its conserved first and last residue. A D gene is named only where the DNA matches it firmly. Expanded clones are given a class, and other clones once, few, many or no size at all.

v_call	clone_size	j_call	d_call	cdr3_aa	cdr3_nt
TRBV9	few	TRBJ2-7	.	CASSEQPTSGEQYF	TGTGCCAGCAGCGAGCAACCAACCTCCGGAGAGCAGTACTTC
TRBV6-2/TRBV6-3	.	TRBJ2-1	.	CATTKAGYNEQFF	TGTGCCACCACTAAGGCAGGGTACAATGAGCAGTTCTTC
TRBV28	.	TRBJ2-1	.	CASSSPGPYNEQFF	TGTGCCAGCAGTTCCCCCGGGCCATACAATGAGCAGTTCTTC
TRBV7-2	.	TRBJ2-3	.	CASSLMRDTQYF	TGTGCCAGCAGCTTAATGCGGGATACGCAGTATTTT
TRBV19	.	TRBJ2-1	.	CASSNGPGASEKQFF	TGTGCCAGTAGTAATGGCCCTGGGGCTAGCGAAAAGCAGTTCTTC
TRBV20-1	few	TRBJ1-1	TRBD1	CSARDPMVETGGDDTEAFF	TGCAGTGCTAGAGACCCAATGGTTGAGACAGGGGGAGATGACACTGAAGCTTTCTTT
TRBV28	few	TRBJ2-7	TRBD2	CASSSSASGGGEQYF	TGTGCCAGCAGTTCCTCAGCTAGCGGGGGCGGAGAGCAGTACTTC
TRBV7-2	many	TRBJ2-3	TRBD2	CASSSQGGLAGSTDTQYF	TGTGCCAGCAGCTCCCAAGGCGGACTAGCGGGGAGCACAGATACGCAGTATTTT
TRBV25-1	.	TRBJ1-4	.	CASSAGKKLFF	TGTGCCAGCAGTGCGGGGAAAAAACTGTTTTTT
TRBV19	.	TRBJ1-5	.	CASSPILSGRSNQPQHF	TGTGCCAGTAGTCCTATACTGAGCGGACGGAGCAATCAGCCCCAGCATTTT
TRBV20-1	few	TRBJ1-6	TRBD1	CSAGQGPIHF	TGCAGTGCTGGACAGGGGCCCATCCACTTT
TRBV19	few	TRBJ2-1	.	CASSRGAGTYNEQFF	TGTGCCAGTAGTAGAGGGGCTGGGACCTACAATGAGCAGTTCTTC
TRBV7-2	many	TRBJ2-1	.	CASSLVGGRRVSYNEQFF	TGTGCCAGCAGCTTAGTAGGTGGCCGCAGAGTTTCCTACAATGAGCAGTTCTTC
TRBV11-2	.	TRBJ2-7	.	CDSSKAPGSRRDISYEQYF	TGTGACAGCAGCAAAGCGCCAGGATCCAGGCGGGATATCTCCTACGAGCAGTACTTC
TRBV5-6	few	TRBJ1-3	TRBD1	CASSSHLGTGTGNTIYF	TGTGCCAGCAGCTCACATCTAGGGACAGGGACTGGAAACACCATATATTTT
TRBV11-3	.	TRBJ2-1	TRBD1	CASSRSGQGDNEQFF	TGTGCCAGCAGCCGTTCCGGACAGGGGGACAATGAGCAGTTCTTC
TRBV6-5	.	TRBJ2-7	TRBD1	CASSTSGQVGYEQYF	TGTGCCAGCAGTACCTCGGGACAGGTGGGGTACGAGCAGTACTTC